This T cell receptor (beta chain) stems from a study of blood T cell repertoires in COVID-19. Study-level background: Samples came from the United States, Italy and Spain, spanning acute and convalescent COVID-19. Sources were T cells, B-cell-depleted T cells, or PBMCs; the material itself was cDNA or gDNA.

Germline values: CDR1 LGHNA, CDR2 YSLEER. Between the trimmed V and J ends, which lost 1 base and 5 bases, there was a span of 8 bases. The CDR3 is 13 amino acids. Seattle participants joined during active infection and were tracked over time. Per the original methods: Reference gene primers were amplified, and this amplification served to estimate nucleated cell counts. Using immunoSEQ multiplex PCR, the repertoire was profiled, and TCRdb retains in-frame clones only, with some absent. D and trimming were read from the DNA, whereas the V and J calls and clone size are those reported in that table. The top ten hold 0.87% of the sample, which has a few hundred thousand clones, approximately 85% seen once.

The material sequenced was peripheral blood. The TCR comes from a human donor with COVID-19, enrolled during active disease. The donor label of this sample is uncertain. This chain joins TRBV4-3 and TRBJ1-1; no reliable D call. CDR3 residues: CASSQGRGTEAFF. The CDR3 nucleotides read TGCGCCAGCAGCCAAGGCCGAGGAACTGAAGCTTTCTTT.